This TCR beta chain was recorded in a study of T cells after yellow fever vaccination. The V gene's germline CDR1 is MNHEY and CDR2 SVGEGT. The ends were cut back, 6 bases at V and 1 base at J, with 13 bases in the middle. The CDR3 sequence is 15 residues long. The study's findings and limits: When the response was secondary, it was weaker but reached its peak faster, day 5 versus 15. Any FACS-sorted repertoire could hold abundant clonotypes that contaminate it from the bulk population.

In regard to this clonotype: Its antigen is not identified.

TCRdb analysed the 5' RACE reads with MiXCR anew, one entry per CDR3 protein. The profile shows more than 95,000 distinct CDR3 sequences, roughly 9% of them singletons. This chain connects TRBV6-2 or TRBV6-3 to TRBJ2-1; D ambiguous. Sample: CD8+ T cells sorted from PBMCs, taken on the day of the yellow fever booster vaccination. This clonotype was obtained from a man aged 18 to 29 who received the YFV17D yellow fever vaccine. CDR3 nucleotides: TGTGCCAGCAGCACGTCCATATCATCCTACAATGAGCAGTTCTTC. Amino acid sequence: CASSTSISSYNEQFF.